This T cell receptor beta chain was obtained from a study of chemoradiotherapy in HPV16-positive cancers. This table comes from immunoSEQ multiplex PCR, and its TCRdb copy is limited to in-frame clones, with some not included. The sample includes around 2,000 clones, over 75% of them seen just once. V shed 3 bases and J shed 8 bases, with 13 bases lying between them. CDR3 length equals 13 residues. Germline V lookup: CDR1 SQVTM, CDR2 ANQGSEA. Sequencing was performed on tumor tissue, taken from a patient who underwent chemoradiotherapy. This chain joins TRBV29-1 and TRBJ1-4; a weak D match, TRBD1 (6 bases). The receptor was isolated from a human donor with HPV-associated anogenital cancer. The CDR3 spells CSVESRGGEKLFF. The DNA of the CDR3 is TGCAGCGTTGAGTCCAGGGGTGGGGAAAAACTGTTTTTT. The full variable domain, its missing parts supplied by reference TRBV29-1 and TRBJ1-4, is SAVISQKPSRDICQRGTSLTIQCQVDSQVTMMFWYRQQPGQSLTLIATANQGSEATYESGFVIDKFPISRPNLTFSTLTVSNMSPEDSSIYLCSVESRGGEKLFFGSGTQLSVL.